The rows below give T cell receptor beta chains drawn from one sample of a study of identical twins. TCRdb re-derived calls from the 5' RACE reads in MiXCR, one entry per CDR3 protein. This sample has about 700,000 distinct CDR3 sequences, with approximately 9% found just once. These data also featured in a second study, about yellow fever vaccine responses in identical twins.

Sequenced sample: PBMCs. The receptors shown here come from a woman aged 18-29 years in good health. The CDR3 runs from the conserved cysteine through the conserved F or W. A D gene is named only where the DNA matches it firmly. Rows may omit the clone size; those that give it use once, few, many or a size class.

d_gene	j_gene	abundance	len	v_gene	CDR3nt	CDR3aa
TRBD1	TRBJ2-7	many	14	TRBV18	TGTGCCAGCTCACCCCAGGGGGCATCCTACGAGCAGTACTTC	CASSPQGASYEQYF
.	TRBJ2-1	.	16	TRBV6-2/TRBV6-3	TGTGCCAGCCTCTCACCCCGGGGCCAGGGAAACAATGAGCAGTTCTTC	CASLSPRGQGNNEQFF
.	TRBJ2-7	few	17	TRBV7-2	TGTGCCAGCAGCTCGCCTAGGGGGGAGGCTAGCGGCTACGAGCAGTACTTC	CASSSPRGEASGYEQYF
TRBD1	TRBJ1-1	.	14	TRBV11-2	TGTGCCAGCAGTTCATTAACAGGGGACACTGAAGCTTTCTTT	CASSSLTGDTEAFF
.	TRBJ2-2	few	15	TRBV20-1	TGCAGTGCTACCAATACAGGGAAGAACGCCGGGGAGCTGTTTTTT	CSATNTGKNAGELFF
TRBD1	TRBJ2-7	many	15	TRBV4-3	TGCGCCAGCAGCCAAGAGGACAGGCAAGGCCTCGAGCAGTACTTC	CASSQEDRQGLEQYF
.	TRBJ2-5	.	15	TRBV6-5	TGTGCCAGCAGTTACACCGGGGAGTTTACCGAGACCCAGTACTTC	CASSYTGEFTETQYF
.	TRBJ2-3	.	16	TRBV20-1	TGCAGTGCTAGAGATCTCCGGGCCCCCAGCACAGATACGCAGTATTTT	CSARDLRAPSTDTQYF
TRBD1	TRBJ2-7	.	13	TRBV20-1	TGCAGTGTCACCACAGGGGTGTGGGCCGAGCAGTACTTC	CSVTTGVWAEQYF
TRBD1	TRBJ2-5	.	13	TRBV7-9	TGTGCCAGCAGCTCTGCCTTGGGACAGGGTCTATACTTC	CASSSALGQGLYF